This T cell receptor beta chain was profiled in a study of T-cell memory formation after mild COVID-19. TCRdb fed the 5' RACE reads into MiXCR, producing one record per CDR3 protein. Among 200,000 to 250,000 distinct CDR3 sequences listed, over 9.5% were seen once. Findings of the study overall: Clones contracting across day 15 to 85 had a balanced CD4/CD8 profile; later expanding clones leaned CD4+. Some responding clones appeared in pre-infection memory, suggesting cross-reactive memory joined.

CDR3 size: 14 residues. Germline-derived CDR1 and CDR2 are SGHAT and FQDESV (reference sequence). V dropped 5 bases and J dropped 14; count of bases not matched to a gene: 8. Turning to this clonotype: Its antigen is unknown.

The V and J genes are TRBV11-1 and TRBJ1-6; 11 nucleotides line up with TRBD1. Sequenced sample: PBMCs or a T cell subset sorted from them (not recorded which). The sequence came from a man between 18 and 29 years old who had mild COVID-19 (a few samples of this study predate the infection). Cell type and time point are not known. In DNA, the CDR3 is TGTGCCAGCAGCAACGGACAGGGGGCGTATTCCCTCCACTTT. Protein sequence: CASSNGQGAYSLHF.